By its share, the clone carrying this TCR beta chain is medium-sized. Its antigen is currently unknown. Sequencing of the DNA from cultured CD4+ T cells was carried out with the Oncomine TCR Beta short-read assay. TCRdb reprocessed the PCR reads with MiXCR, giving one entry per CDR3 protein. The sample holds over 5,000 distinct CDR3 sequences, 30% to 35% seen once. This CDR3 is built from 14 residues. Germline CDR1 and CDR2: MNHEY and SMNVEV (reference sequence). Trimming removed 5 bases at V and 4 bases at J, with 15 bases between. The source of the sample is a study of vaccination and CD4 T cells after COVID-19. Treatment noted: roughly 11-day PBMC culture with coronavirus spike peptide pools or control peptides (ViraFEST assay). The unexposed donor gave CD4+ T cells before the COVID-19 pandemic (2011-2018).

Sequenced: CD4+ T cells from blood, cultured in vitro. The rearrangement links TRBV27 to TRBJ2-7; no clear D gene. This receptor was taken from a human donor in good health. CDR3 sequence: CASSPSDAYYEQYF. In DNA form, the CDR3 reads TGTGCCAGCAGTCCCTCCGATGCCTATTACGAGCAGTACTTC.